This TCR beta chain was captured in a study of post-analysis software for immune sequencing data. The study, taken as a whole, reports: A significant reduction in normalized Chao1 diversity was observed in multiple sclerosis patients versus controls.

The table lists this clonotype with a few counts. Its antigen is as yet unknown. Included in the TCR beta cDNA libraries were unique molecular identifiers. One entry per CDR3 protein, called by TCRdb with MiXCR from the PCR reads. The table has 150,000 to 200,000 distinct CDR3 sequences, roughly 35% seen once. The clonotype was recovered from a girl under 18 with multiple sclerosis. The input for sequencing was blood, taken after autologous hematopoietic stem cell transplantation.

The CDR3 here is CSARGLQGNQPQHF. The DNA of the CDR3 is TGCAGTGCTAGAGGGCTACAGGGAAATCAGCCCCAGCATTTT. This rearrangement joins TRBV20-1 to TRBJ1-5; possibly TRBD1 for D (6 bases). The germline V and J ends were trimmed by 1 base and 4 bases, with 11 bases remaining between them. The germline gives CDR1 DFQATT, CDR2 SNEGSKA (reference sequence). This CDR3 is 14 amino acids long.